This T cell receptor (beta chain) is from a study of cytomegalovirus exposure and HLA in healthy donors. Overall study findings and caveats: Reports showed the classifier diagnosing cytomegalovirus status with high specificity and sensitivity.

PCR amplification relied on 60 Vbeta primers (plus 13 Jbeta primers). Profiled with immunoSEQ multiplex PCR; TCRdb holds only in-frame clones, not every one. The data contain 140,000 to 150,000 clones, about 74% of them singletons. Germline loops: CDR1 SGHTA, CDR2 FQGNSA. This CDR3 has 14 residues. The junction had 5 bases not matched to a gene; V was cut back by 5 bases and J by 4 bases. As regards this clone: Antigen unknown.

The specimen was PBMCs. The sequence was collected from a man aged 40-50 years in good health and CMV-seropositive. The chain combines TRBV7-2 with TRBJ2-5; TRBD1 matches at 9 bases. The CDR3 loop is CASSRTGDRETQYF. CDR3 coding DNA: TGTGCCAGCAGCCGGACAGGGGATCGAGAGACCCAGTACTTC.